This T cell receptor beta chain was sequenced during a study of CXCR3-negative and CXCR3-positive naive CD8 T cells. Background on the study: Per library, roughly 1.5 +/- 0.3 million reads; about 150 million TRB reads overall.

The CDR3 is 15 residues long. Germline V lookup: CDR1 SGHRS, CDR2 YFSETQ. Sorting yielded triplicates of about 280,000 cells for each CD8+ T cell subset. The CD45RO-CCR7+CD27+CD95- phenotype denoted naive CD8+ T cells. Through 5' RACE with UMI labels, the TRB cDNA libraries were prepared. TCRdb reanalyzed the 5' RACE reads, giving one entry per CDR3 protein sequence and no DNA. Its table records 46,000 or so distinct CDR3 sequences. The sequence derives from a human donor in good health. Some clones in this sample may be carry-over from other donors' samples. Sequenced sample: naive CXCR3- CD8+ T cells from blood. Subset given: CD45RO-CCR7+CD27+CD95- naive CD8+ T cells lacking CXCR3 (TNR3-). The rearrangement links TRBV5-1 to TRBJ1-5; with no DNA, the TCRdb D assignment of TRBD1 cannot be verified. The chain's CDR3 is CASSLEGGAGQPQHF.